These T cell receptor beta chains were read from a single sample in a study of cytomegalovirus exposure and HLA in healthy donors. Profiled with immunoSEQ multiplex PCR; TCRdb holds only in-frame clones, not every one. This sample has 190,000 or so clones; around 75% occur once, and the top ten carry more than 0.35%. Sequencing was performed on PBMCs. The source of these receptors is a male donor in good health and CMV-seropositive. Each CDR3 is given with its conserved first and last residue. The D gene is left open where the match is weak. Only some rows state a clone size, as once, few, many or a class for expanded clones.

CDR3 protein	CDR3 DNA	J gene	clone size	V gene	D gene
CASSPQGYQPQHF	TGTGCCAGCAGCCCACAGGGCTATCAGCCCCAGCATTTT	TRBJ1-5	-	TRBV6-5	-
CASSQGLAGGETQYF	TGTGCTAGCAGCCAGGGACTAGCGGGAGGGGAGACCCAGTACTTC	TRBJ2-5	-	TRBV7-7	TRBD2
CASSLDQGSDNSPLHF	TGCGCCAGCAGCTTGGATCAGGGGTCCGATAATTCACCCCTCCACTTT	TRBJ1-6	-	TRBV5-1	-
CASSLSRPGGIGELFF	TGTGCCAGCAGCTTATCCCGGCCAGGGGGAATCGGGGAGCTGTTTTTT	TRBJ2-2	-	TRBV11-2	TRBD1
CASSVGQAATYEQYF	TGTGCCAGCAGCGTAGGACAGGCCGCTACCTACGAGCAGTACTTC	TRBJ2-7	-	TRBV5-5	TRBD1
CASSLSAGTGGYEQYF	TGTGCCAGCAGCTTGTCTGCCGGGACAGGGGGCTACGAGCAGTACTTC	TRBJ2-7	-	TRBV7-2	TRBD1
CASSEADRAPYEQYF	TGTGCCAGCAGCGAAGCCGACAGGGCCCCCTACGAGCAGTACTTC	TRBJ2-7	-	TRBV4-2	TRBD1
CASSVGPNLDSYEQYF	TGTGCCAGCAGCGTAGGGCCCAATTTGGACAGCTACGAGCAGTACTTC	TRBJ2-7	few	TRBV9	-
CASSRVGQPQHF	TGTGCCAGCTCCAGGGTCGGTCAGCCCCAGCATTTT	TRBJ1-5	-	TRBV7-2	-
CATDRGFGETQYF	TGTGCGACGGACAGGGGGTTCGGAGAGACCCAGTACTTC	TRBJ2-5	-	TRBV28	TRBD1
CASSLPGGGTEAFF	TGTGCCAGCAGCCTCCCAGGGGGAGGCACTGAAGCTTTCTTT	TRBJ1-1	-	TRBV11-1	TRBD1
CAGRLSQETQYF	TGTGCCGGCAGACTAAGCCAAGAGACCCAGTACTTC	TRBJ2-5	-	TRBV2	-
CASSLSPKTGYNSPLHF	TGTGCCAGCAGCTTGAGTCCCAAAACAGGATATAATTCACCCCTCCACTTT	TRBJ1-6	few	TRBV13	-
CASSDGTVQETQYF	TGTGCCAGCAGTGATGGGACAGTCCAAGAGACCCAGTACTTC	TRBJ2-5	-	TRBV6-1	TRBD1
CASGLGETLGVTEAFF	TGCGCCAGCGGCCTCGGGGAAACCCTTGGGGTGACTGAAGCTTTCTTT	TRBJ1-1	-	TRBV5-1	-
CASSQDAHGTPNYGYTF	TGTGCCAGCAGCCAAGATGCTCATGGGACACCTAACTATGGCTACACCTTC	TRBJ1-2	-	TRBV4-2	-